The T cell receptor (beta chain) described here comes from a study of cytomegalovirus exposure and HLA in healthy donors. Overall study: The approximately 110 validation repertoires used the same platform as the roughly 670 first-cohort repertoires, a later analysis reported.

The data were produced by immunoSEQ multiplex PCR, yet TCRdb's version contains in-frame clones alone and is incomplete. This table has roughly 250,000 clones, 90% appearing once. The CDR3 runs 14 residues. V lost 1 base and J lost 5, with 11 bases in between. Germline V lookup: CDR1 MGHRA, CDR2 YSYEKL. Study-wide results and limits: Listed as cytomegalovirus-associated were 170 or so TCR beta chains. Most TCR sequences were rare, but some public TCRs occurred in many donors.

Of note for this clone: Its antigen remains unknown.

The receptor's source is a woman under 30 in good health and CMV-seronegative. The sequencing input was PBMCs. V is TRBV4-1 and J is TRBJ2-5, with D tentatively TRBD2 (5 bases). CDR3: CASSQVGAEETQYF. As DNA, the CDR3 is TGCGCCAGCAGCCAAGTTGGAGCGGAGGAGACCCAGTACTTC.